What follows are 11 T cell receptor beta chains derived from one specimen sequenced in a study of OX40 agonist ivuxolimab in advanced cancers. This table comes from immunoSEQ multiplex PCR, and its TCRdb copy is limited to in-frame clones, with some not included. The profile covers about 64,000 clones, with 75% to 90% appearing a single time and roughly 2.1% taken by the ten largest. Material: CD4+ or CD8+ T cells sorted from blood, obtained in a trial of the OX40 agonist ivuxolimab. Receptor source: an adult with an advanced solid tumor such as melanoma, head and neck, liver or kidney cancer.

DNA for the CDR3: TGCGCCAGCTCGCTTATCACAGGTTCTAACTATGGCTACACCTTC. This codes for CASSLITGSNYGYTF. The V gene is TRBV5-1, the J gene TRBJ1-2; maybe TRBD1 (5 bases). Germline V gene data show CDR1 as SGHRS and CDR2 as YFSETQ. The CDR3 covers 15 residues. Trimming cost V 7 bases and J 0 bases, with 16 bases left between them.

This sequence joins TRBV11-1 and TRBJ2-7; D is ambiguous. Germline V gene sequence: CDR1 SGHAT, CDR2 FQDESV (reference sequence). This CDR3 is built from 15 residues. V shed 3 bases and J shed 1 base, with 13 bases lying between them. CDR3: CASSFRLSESYEQYF. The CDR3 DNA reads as TGTGCCAGCAGCTTTCGTCTGTCGGAATCCTACGAGCAGTACTTC.

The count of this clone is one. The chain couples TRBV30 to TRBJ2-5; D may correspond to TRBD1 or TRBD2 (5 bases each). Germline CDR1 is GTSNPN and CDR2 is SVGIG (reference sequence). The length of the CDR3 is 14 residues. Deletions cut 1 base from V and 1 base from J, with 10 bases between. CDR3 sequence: CAWSAGPFQETQYF. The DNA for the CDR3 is TGTGCCTGGAGTGCGGGACCTTTCCAAGAGACCCAGTACTTC.

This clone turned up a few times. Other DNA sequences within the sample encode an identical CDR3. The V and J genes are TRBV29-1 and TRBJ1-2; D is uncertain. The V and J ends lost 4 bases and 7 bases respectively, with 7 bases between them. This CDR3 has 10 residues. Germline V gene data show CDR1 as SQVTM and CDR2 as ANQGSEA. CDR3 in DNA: TGCAGCGTTGTCCAGACTGGCTACACCTTC. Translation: CSVVQTGYTF.

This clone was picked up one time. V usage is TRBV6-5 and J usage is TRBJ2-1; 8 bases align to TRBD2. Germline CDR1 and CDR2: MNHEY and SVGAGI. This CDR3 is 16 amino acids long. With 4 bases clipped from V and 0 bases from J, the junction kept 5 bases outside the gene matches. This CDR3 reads CASSSLAGFSYNEQFF. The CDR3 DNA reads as TGTGCCAGCAGTTCCTTAGCGGGGTTCTCCTACAATGAGCAGTTCTTC.

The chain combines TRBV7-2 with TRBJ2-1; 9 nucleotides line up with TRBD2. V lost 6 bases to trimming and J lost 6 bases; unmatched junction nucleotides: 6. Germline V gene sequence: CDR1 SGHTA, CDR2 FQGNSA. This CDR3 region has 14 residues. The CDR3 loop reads CASRRGGPVNEQFF. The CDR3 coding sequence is TGTGCCAGCAGGCGGGGGGGCCCCGTCAATGAGCAGTTCTTC.

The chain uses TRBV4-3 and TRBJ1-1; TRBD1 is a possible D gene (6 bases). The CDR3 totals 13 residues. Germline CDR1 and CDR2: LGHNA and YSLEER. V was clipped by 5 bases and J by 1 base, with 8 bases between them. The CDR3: CASSATGNTEAFF. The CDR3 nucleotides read TGCGCCAGCAGCGCGACAGGGAACACTGAAGCTTTCTTT.

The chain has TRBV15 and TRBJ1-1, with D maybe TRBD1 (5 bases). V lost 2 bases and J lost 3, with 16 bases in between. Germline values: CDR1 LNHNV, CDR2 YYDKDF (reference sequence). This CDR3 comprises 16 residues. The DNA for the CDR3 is TGTGCCACCAGCAGAACATCTCTCCGGACACACACTGAAGCTTTCTTT. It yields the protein CATSRTSLRTHTEAFF.

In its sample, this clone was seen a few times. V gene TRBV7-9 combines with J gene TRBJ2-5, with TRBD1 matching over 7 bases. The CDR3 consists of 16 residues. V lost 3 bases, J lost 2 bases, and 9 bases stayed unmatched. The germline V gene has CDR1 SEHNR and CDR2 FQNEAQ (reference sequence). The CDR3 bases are TGTGCCAGCAGCTTCCCCACAGGGGTGCCTCAAGAGACCCAGTACTTC. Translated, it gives CASSFPTGVPQETQYF.

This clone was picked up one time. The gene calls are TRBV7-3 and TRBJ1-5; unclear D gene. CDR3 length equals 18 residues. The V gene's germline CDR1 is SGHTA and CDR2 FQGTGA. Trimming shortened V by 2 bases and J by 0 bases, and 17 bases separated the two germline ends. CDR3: CASSLDPGKKDSNQPQHF. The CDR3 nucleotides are TGTGCCAGCAGCTTAGACCCCGGGAAAAAGGATAGCAATCAGCCCCAGCATTTT. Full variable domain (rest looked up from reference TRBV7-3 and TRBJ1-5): GAGVSQTPSNKVTEKGKYVELRCDPISGHTALYWYRQSLGQGPEFLIYFQGTGAADDSGLPNDRFFAVRPEGSVSTLKIQRTERGDSAVYLCASSLDPGKKDSNQPQHFGDGTRLSIL.

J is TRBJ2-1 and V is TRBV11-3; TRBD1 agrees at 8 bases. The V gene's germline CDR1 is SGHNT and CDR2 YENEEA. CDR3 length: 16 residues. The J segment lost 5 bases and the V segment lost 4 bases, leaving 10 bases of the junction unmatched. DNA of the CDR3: TGTGCCAGCAGCTCCCGAAGACAGGGGACAAACAATGAGCAGTTCTTC. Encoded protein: CASSSRRQGTNNEQFF.